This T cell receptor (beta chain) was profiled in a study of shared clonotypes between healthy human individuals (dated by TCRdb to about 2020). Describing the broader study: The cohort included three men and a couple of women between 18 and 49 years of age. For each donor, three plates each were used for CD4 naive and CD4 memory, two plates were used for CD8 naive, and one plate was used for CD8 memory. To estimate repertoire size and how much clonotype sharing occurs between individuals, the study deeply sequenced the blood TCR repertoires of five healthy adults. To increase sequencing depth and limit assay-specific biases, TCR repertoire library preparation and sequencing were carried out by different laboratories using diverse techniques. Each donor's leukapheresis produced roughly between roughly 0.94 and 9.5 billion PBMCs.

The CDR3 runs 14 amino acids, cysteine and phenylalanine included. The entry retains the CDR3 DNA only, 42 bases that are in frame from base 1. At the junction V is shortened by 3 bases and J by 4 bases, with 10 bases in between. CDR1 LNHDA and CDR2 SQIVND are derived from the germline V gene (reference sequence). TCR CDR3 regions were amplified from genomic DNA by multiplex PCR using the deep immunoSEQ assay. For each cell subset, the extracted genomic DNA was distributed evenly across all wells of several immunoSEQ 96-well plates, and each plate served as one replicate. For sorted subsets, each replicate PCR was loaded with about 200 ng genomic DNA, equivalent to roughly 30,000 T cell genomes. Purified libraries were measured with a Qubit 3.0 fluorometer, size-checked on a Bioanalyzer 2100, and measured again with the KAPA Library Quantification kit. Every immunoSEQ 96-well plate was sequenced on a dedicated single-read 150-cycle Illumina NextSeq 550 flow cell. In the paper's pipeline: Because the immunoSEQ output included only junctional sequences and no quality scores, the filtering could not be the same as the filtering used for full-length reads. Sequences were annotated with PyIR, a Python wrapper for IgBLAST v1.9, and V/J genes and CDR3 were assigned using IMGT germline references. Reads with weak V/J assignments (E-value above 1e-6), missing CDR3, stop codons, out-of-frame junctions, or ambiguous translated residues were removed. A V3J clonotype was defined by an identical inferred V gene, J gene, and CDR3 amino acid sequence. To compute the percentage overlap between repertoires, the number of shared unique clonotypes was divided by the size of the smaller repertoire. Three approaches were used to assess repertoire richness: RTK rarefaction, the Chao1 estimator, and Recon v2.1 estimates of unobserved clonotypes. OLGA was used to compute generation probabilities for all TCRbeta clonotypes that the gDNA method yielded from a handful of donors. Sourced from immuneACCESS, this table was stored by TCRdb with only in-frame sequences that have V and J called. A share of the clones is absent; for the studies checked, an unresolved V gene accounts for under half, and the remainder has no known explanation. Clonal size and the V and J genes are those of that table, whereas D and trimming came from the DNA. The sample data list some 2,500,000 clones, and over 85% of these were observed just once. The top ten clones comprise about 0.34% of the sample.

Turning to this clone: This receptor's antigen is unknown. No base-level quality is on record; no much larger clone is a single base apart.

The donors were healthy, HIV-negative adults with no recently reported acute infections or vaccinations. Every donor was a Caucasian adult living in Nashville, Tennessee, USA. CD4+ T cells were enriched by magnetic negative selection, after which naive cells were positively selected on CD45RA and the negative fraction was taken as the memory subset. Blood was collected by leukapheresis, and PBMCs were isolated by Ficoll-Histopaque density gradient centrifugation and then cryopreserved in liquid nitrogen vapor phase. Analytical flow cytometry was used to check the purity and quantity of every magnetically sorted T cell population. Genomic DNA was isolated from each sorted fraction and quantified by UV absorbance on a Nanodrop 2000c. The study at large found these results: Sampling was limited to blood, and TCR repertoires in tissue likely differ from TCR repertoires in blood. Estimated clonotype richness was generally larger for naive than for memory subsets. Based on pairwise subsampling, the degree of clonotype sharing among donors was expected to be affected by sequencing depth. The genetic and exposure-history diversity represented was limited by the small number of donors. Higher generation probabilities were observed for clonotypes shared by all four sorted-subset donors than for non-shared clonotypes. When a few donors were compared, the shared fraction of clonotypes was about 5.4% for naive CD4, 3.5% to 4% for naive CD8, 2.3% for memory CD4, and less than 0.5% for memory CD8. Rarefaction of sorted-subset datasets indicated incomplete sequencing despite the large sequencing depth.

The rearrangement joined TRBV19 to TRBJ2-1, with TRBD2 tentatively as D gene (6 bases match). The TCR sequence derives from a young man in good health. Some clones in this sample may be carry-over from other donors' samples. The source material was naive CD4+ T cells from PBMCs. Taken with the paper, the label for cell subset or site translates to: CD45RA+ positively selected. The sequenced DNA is TGTGCCAGTAGTATGAGTGGGACTTACAATGAGCAGTTCTTC. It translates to CASSMSGTYNEQFF.